The 3 T cell receptor beta chains listed next were all sequenced from one sample in a study of OX40 agonist ivuxolimab in advanced cancers. Sequencing used immunoSEQ multiplex PCR; TCRdb keeps in-frame clones, though not all of them. Of approximately 58,000 clones in the sample, roughly three quarters are singletons; the top ten hold about 1%. The sample consisted of CD4+ or CD8+ T cells sorted from blood, taken in a trial of the OX40 agonist ivuxolimab. These receptors came from an adult with an advanced solid tumor such as melanoma, head and neck, liver or kidney cancer.

V gene TRBV7-2 combines with J gene TRBJ2-1, with D perhaps matching TRBD1 or TRBD2 (5 bases each). Trimming removed 3 bases at V and 8 bases at J, with 17 bases between. This CDR3 has 15 amino acids. Germline CDR1 reads SGHTA; CDR2 reads FQGNSA. CDR3 region: CASSLATADVYEQFF. CDR3 DNA sequence: TGTGCCAGCAGCTTGGCGACAGCGGACGTCTATGAGCAGTTCTTC.

The chain uses TRBV7-2 and TRBJ2-3; D is undetermined. The V end was cut by 3 bases, the J end by 6 bases, with 4 bases between. Germline V lookup: CDR1 SGHTA, CDR2 FQGNSA. This CDR3 comprises 11 residues. The CDR3 loop is CASSLWDTQYF. CDR3 coding DNA: TGTGCCAGCAGCTTGTGGGATACGCAGTATTTT.

The chain couples TRBV28 to TRBJ2-1; 11 bases map to TRBD2. CDR3 length equals 14 residues. Germline V gene data show CDR1 as MDHEN and CDR2 as SYDVKM. V gave up 3 bases and J gave up 7 bases; unmatched junction bases: 2. The CDR3, as DNA: TGTGCCAGCAGTTTCGCTAGCGGGGGGAATGAGCAGTTCTTC. The encoded protein is CASSFASGGNEQFF.